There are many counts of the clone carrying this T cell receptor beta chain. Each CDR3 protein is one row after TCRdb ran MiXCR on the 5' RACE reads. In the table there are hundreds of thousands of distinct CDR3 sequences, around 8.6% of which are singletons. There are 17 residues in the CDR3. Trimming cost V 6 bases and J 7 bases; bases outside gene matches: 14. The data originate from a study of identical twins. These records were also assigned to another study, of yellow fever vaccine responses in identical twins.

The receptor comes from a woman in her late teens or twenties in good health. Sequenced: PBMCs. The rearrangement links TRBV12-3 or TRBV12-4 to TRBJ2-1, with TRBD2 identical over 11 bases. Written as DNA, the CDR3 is TGTGCCAGCAGCCGGCCCGCCGGGACTAGCGGAGCAAATGAGCAGTTCTTC. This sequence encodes CASSRPAGTSGANEQFF.